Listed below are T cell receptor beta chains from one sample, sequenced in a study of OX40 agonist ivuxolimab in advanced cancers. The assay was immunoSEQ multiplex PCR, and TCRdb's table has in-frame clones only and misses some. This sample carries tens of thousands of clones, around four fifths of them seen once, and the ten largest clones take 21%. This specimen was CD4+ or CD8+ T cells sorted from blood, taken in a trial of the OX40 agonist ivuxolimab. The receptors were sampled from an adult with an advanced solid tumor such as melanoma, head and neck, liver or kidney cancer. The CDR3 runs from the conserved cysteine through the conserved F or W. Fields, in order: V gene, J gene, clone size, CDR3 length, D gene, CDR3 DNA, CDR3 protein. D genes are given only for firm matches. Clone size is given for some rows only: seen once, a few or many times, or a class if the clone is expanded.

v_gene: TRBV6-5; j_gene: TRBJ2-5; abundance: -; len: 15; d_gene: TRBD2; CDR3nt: TGTGCCAGCTATGGACTAGCGGGAGGCCAAGAGACCCAGTACTTC; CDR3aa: CASYGLAGGQETQYF
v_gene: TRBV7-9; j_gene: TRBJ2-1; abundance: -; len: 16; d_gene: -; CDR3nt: TGTGCCAGCAGCTATGACCGCGCAGGTACCTACAATGAGCAGTTCTTC; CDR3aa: CASSYDRAGTYNEQFF
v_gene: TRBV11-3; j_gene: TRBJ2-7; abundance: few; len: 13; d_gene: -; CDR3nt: TGTGCCAGCAGCTTAGCCCCTGGGAGGGAGCAGTACTTC; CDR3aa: CASSLAPGREQYF
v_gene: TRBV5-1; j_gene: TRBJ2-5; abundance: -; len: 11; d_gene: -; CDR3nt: TGCGCCAGCAGTACCGAAGAGACCCAGTACTTC; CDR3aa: CASSTEETQYF
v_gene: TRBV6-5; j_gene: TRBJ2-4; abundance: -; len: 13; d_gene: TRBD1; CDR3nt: TGTGCCAGCAGCCGAGACAGGGGGGACATTCAGTACTTC; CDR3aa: CASSRDRGDIQYF
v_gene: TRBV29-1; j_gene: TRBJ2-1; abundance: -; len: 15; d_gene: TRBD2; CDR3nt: TGCAGCGTTGAAGATCGCCTAGCGGGCCACAATGAGCAGTTCTTC; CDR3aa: CSVEDRLAGHNEQFF
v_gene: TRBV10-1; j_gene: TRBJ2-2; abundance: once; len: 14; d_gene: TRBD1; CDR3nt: TGCGCCAGCAGGTCGACAGGGAAGACCGGGGAGCTGTTTTTT; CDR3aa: CASRSTGKTGELFF
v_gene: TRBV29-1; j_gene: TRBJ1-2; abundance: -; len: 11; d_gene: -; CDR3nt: TGCAGCGTTAGGACAGACTATGGCTACACCTTC; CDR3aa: CSVRTDYGYTF
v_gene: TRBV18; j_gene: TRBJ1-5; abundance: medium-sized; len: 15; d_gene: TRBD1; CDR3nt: TGTGCCAGCTCGGCGACGCAGGGGGTATCGGAGCCCCAGCATTTT; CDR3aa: CASSATQGVSEPQHF
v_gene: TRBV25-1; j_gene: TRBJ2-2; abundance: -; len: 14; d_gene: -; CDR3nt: TGTGCCAGCAGTGAATTTTCAACCGGCGGGGAGCTGTTTTTT; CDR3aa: CASSEFSTGGELFF
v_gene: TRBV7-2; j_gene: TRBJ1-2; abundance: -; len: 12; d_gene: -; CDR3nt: TGTGCCAGCAGCTTACCGCTCTATGGCTACACCTTC; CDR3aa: CASSLPLYGYTF
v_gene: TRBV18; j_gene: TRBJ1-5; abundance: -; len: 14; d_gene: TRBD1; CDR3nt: TGTGCCAGCTCGGAAGGACAGGGCAATCAGCCCCAGCATTTT; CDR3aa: CASSEGQGNQPQHF
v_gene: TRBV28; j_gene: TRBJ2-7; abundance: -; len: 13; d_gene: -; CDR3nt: TGTGCCAGCAGTCCTCGACATCCGGGCGAGCAGTACTTC; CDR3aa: CASSPRHPGEQYF
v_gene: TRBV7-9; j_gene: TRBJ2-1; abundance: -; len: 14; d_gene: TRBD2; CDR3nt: TGTGCCAGCAGCTCCGACACTAGCGGGGATGAGCAGTTCTTC; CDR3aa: CASSSDTSGDEQFF
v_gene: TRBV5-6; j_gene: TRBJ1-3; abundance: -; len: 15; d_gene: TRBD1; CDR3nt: TGTGCCAGCAGCGCGGGACAGCGGGCTCGGGGCACCATATATTTT; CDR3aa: CASSAGQRARGTIYF
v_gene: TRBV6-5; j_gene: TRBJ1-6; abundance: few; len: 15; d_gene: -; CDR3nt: TGTGCCAGCAGTTACTCACAGGGAGGTAATTCACCCCTCCACTTT; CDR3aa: CASSYSQGGNSPLHF
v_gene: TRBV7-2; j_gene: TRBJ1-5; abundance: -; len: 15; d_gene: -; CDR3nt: TGTGCCAGCAGCTTAGTAGGGGGTGGCAATCAGCCCCAGCATTTT; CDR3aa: CASSLVGGGNQPQHF
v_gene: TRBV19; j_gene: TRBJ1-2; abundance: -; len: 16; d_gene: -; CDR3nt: TGTGCCAGTAGTGATTCAAGACAGCTCCCTCGACGGGGCTACACCTTC; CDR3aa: CASSDSRQLPRRGYTF
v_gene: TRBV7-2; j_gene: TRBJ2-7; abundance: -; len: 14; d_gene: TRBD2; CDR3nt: TGTGCCAGCAGCTGGGGACTACACGATTACGAGCAGTACTTC; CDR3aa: CASSWGLHDYEQYF
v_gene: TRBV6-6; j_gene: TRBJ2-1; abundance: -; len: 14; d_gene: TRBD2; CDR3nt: TGTGCCAGCAGTCAGGGACTAGAGTTGAATGAGCAGTTCTTC; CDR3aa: CASSQGLELNEQFF
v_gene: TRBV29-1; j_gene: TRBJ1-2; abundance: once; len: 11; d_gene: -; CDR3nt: TGCAGGCCTAGGGACACCTATGGCTACACCTTC; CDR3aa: CRPRDTYGYTF
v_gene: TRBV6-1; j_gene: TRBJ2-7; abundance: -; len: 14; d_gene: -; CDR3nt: TGTGCCAGCAGCGATGCCCCAACGATCTACGAGCAGTACTTC; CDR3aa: CASSDAPTIYEQYF
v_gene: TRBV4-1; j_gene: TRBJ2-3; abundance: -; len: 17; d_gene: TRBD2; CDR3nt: TGCGCCAGCAGCCGTCCGACTAGCGTCACTAGCACAGATACGCAGTATTTT; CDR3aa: CASSRPTSVTSTDTQYF
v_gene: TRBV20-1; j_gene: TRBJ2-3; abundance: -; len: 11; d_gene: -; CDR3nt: TGCAGTGCTAGAAGCTCGGATACGCAGTATTTT; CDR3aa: CSARSSDTQYF
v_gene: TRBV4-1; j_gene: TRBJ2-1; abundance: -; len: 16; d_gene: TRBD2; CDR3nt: TGCGCCAGCAGCCAAGTGATGCGGGGGGGGGTGAATGAGCAGTTCTTC; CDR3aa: CASSQVMRGGVNEQFF
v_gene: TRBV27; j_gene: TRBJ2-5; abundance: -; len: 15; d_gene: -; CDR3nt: TGTGCCAGCAGTCCCACCCCCCTCCGGTGGGAGACCCAGTACTTC; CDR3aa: CASSPTPLRWETQYF
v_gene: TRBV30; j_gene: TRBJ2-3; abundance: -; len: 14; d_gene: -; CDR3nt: TGTGCCTCGTTAACGGGACGGGGCACAGATACGCAGTATTTT; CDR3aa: CASLTGRGTDTQYF
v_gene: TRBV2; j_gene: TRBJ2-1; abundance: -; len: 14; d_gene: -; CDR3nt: TGTGCCAGCAGTGAGTGGAGCTCCTACAATGAGCAGTTCTTC; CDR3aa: CASSEWSSYNEQFF
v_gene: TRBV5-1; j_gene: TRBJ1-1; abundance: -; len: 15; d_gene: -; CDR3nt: TGCGCCAGCAGCTCTGGAGGACAAAAGAACACTGAAGCTTTCTTT; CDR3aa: CASSSGGQKNTEAFF
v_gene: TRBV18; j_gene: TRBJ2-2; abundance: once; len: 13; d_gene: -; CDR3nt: TGTGCCAGCTCACCACCGAACACCGGGGAGCTGTTTTTT; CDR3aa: CASSPPNTGELFF
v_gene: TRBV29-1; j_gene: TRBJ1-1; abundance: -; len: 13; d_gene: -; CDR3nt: TGCAGCGGGACTGAAACGGCCCACACTGAAGCTTTCTTT; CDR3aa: CSGTETAHTEAFF
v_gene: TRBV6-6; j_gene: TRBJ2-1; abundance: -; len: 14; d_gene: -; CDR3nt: TGTGCCAGCTCTACCGGGAGCTCCTACAATGAGCAGTTCTTC; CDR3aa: CASSTGSSYNEQFF
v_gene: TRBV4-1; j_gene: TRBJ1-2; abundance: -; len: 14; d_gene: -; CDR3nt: TGCGCCAGCAGCCAAGATAATAGGGCCTATGGCTACACCTTC; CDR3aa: CASSQDNRAYGYTF
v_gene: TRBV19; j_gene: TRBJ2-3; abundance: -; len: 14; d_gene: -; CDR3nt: TGTGCCAGTAGTAACTCCGGGAGTGTATATACGCAGTATTTT; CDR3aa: CASSNSGSVYTQYF
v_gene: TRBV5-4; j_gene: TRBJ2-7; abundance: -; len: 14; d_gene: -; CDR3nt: TGTGCCAGCAGCCTCGGGACGGACACCTACGAGCAGTACTTC; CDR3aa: CASSLGTDTYEQYF
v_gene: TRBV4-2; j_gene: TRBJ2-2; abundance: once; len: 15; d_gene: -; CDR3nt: TGTGCCAGCAGCCAAGATATACCGACCCCCGGGGAGCTGTTTTTT; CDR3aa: CASSQDIPTPGELFF
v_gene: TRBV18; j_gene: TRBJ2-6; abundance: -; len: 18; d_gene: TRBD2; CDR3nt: TGTGCCAGCTCACCACGGTCTAGCGGCGACTCTGGGGCCAACGTCCTGACTTTC; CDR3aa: CASSPRSSGDSGANVLTF
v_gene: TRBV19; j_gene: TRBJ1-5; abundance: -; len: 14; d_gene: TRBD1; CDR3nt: TGTGCCAGTAGACAGGGACAGGCTAATCAGCCCCAGCATTTT; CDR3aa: CASRQGQANQPQHF
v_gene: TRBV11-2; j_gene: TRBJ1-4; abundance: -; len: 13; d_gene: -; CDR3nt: TGTGCCAGCAGCTCCGGACACTTTGAAAAACTGTTTTTT; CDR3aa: CASSSGHFEKLFF
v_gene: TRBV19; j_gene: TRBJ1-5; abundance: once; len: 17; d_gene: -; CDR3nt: TGTGCCAGTAGTATTACTTCGTGGTCGGCCGGAGATCAGCCCCAGCATTTT; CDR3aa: CASSITSWSAGDQPQHF
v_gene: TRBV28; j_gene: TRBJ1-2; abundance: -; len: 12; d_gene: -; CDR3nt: TGTGCCAGCAGACAAGCTAACTATGGCTACACCTTC; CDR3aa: CASRQANYGYTF
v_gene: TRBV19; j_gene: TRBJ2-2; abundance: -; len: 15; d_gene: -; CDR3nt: TGTGCCAGTAGTATAGGTCAGTCGAACACCGGGGAGCTGTTTTTT; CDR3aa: CASSIGQSNTGELFF
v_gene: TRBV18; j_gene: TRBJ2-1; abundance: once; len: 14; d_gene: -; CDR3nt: TGTGCCAGCTCGTACCCTCATTCCGCCAATGAGCAGTTCTTC; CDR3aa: CASSYPHSANEQFF
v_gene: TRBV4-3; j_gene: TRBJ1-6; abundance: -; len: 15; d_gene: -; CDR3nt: TGCGCCAGCAGCCAAGGGGCAGGGGCAAATTCACCCCTCCACTTT; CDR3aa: CASSQGAGANSPLHF
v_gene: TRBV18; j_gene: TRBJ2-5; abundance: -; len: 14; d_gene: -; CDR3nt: TGTGCCAGCTCACCTCTTTCGTCGGAGGAGACCCAGTACTTC; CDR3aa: CASSPLSSEETQYF
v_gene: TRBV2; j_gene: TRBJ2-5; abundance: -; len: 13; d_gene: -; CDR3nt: TGTGCCAGCAGTGGAGGGTACCAAGAGACCCAGTACTTC; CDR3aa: CASSGGYQETQYF
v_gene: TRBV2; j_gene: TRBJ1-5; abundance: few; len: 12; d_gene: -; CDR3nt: TGTGCCAGCAGTGGAATGGGTCAGCCCCAGCATTTT; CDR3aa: CASSGMGQPQHF
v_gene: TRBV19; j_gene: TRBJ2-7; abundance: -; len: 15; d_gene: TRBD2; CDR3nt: TGTGCCAGTAGTACGAGCGGGGGCATGGCCTACGAGCAGTACTTC; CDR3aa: CASSTSGGMAYEQYF
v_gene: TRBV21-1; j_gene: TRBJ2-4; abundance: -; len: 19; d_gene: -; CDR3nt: TGTGCCAGCAGCAAAGGGGCCCACAGGGGGCATTTATCCAAAAACATTCAGTACTTC; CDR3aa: CASSKGAHRGHLSKNIQYF
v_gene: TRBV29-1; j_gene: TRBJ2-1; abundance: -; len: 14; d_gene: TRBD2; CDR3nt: TGCAGCGTCACCGGACTAGCGGGATACAATGAGCAGTTCTTC; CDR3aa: CSVTGLAGYNEQFF
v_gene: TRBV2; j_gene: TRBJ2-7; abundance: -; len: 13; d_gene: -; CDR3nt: TGTGCCAGCAGTGAGCTCAACTCCTACGAGCAGTACTTC; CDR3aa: CASSELNSYEQYF
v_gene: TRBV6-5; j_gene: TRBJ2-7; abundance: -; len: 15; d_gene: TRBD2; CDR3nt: TGTGCCAGCGGCTGGACTAGCGGGGGGACCTACGAGCAGTACTTC; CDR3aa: CASGWTSGGTYEQYF
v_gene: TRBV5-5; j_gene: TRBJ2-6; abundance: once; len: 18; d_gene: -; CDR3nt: TGTGCCAGCAGCTTGGATTGGTGGGTGTCCGAGGGGGCCAACGTCCTGACTTTC; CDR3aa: CASSLDWWVSEGANVLTF